This T cell receptor beta chain was sequenced for a study of blood T cell repertoires in COVID-19. Across the whole study: T cells, B-cell-depleted T cells, or PBMCs provided the cDNA or gDNA that served as material.

This CDR3 is built from 16 residues. Per germline, CDR1 SGHTA and CDR2 FQGTGA. V lost 5 bases and J lost 1, with 14 bases in between. Authors' methods: Amplifying reference gene primers gave estimates of nucleated cell counts. Produced via immunoSEQ multiplex PCR; TCRdb's table is partial and in-frame only. V and J calls and clone size are given by that table; D and trimming were obtained from the DNA. The repertoire holds about 52,000 clones, with over 65% as singletons. Patients from Seattle were sampled longitudinally, starting during active infection. The V gene is TRBV7-3, the J gene TRBJ2-2; D unclear. The TCR originated in a man at least 80 years old with COVID-19, enrolled during active disease. Material: peripheral blood. The CDR3: CASSLRARENTGELFF. The CDR3 DNA sequence: TGTGCCAGCAGCCTAAGGGCCAGAGAGAACACCGGGGAGCTGTTTTTT.